This is a list of T cell receptor beta chains from one sample in a study of cytomegalovirus exposure and HLA in healthy donors. This table comes from immunoSEQ multiplex PCR, and its TCRdb copy is limited to in-frame clones, with some not included. The table shows 160,000 or so clones, with approximately 86% occurring only once. The sample consisted of PBMCs. These receptors were taken from a man aged 25 to 45 in good health and CMV-seropositive. Both conserved end residues are part of each CDR3. The order of the fields is V gene, clone size, J gene, D gene, CDR3 length, CDR3 DNA, CDR3 protein. A D gene is named only where the DNA matches it firmly. Only some rows state a clone size, as once, few, many or a class for expanded clones.

TRBV27	once	TRBJ2-3	TRBD2	17	TGTGCCAGCAGTTCCTCGGGACTAGCGGGGGCTGGAGATACGCAGTATTTT	CASSSSGLAGAGDTQYF
TRBV5-1	-	TRBJ2-3	TRBD2	17	TGCGCCAGCAGCTTAACCTTCAGCGGGGGGGCCACAGATACGCAGTATTTT	CASSLTFSGGATDTQYF
TRBV11-2	few	TRBJ2-7	TRBD1	15	TGTGCCAGCAGCTCGGACCCGGGACAGATTTACGAGCAGTACTTC	CASSSDPGQIYEQYF
TRBV14	few	TRBJ1-4	-	17	TGTGCCAGCAGCCAAGAAGCGGGGGCAGCGATTAATGAAAAACTGTTTTTT	CASSQEAGAAINEKLFF
TRBV7-2	-	TRBJ2-7	TRBD2	14	TGTGCCTCCCGCCGGCTAGCGGATTCCTACGAGCAGTACTTC	CASRRLADSYEQYF
TRBV4-1	-	TRBJ1-4	-	15	TGCGCCAGCAGCCAAGATCCGGGGGTGGGTGAAAAACTGTTTTTT	CASSQDPGVGEKLFF
TRBV2	few	TRBJ1-2	-	13	TGTGCCAGCAGTGCAGGGGAGAACTATGGCTACACCTTC	CASSAGENYGYTF
TRBV4-3	-	TRBJ1-6	-	14	TGCGCCAGCAGCCATCCCACGGATAATTCACCCCTCCACTTT	CASSHPTDNSPLHF
TRBV19	-	TRBJ2-7	-	13	TGTGCCACCGGGGTCGGGGTGAACTACGAGCAGTACTTC	CATGVGVNYEQYF
TRBV28	-	TRBJ2-3	TRBD2	17	TGTGCCAGCAGCCTAACAAAGACTAGCGGGGGGGGAGATACGCAGTATTTT	CASSLTKTSGGGDTQYF
TRBV5-4	-	TRBJ2-3	-	13	TGTGCCAGCAGCTTGCCACAGACCGCCGCGCAGTATTTT	CASSLPQTAAQYF
TRBV7-2	-	TRBJ2-3	-	18	TGTGCCAGCAGCCCTCCGAATTTACAGGTAGGGCTGACAGATACGCAGTATTTT	CASSPPNLQVGLTDTQYF
TRBV6-6	-	TRBJ1-1	-	15	TGTGCCAGCAGTTACTCGTTAGGGGGGAACACTGAAGCTTTCTTT	CASSYSLGGNTEAFF
TRBV7-9	-	TRBJ1-4	TRBD1	12	TGTGCCAGCAGCGCCCGACAGGGAGAACTGTTTTTT	CASSARQGELFF
TRBV5-6	-	TRBJ2-1	TRBD2	16	TGTGCCAGCAGCTTGCTGGGGACTAGCTCCTACAATGAGCAGTTCTTC	CASSLLGTSSYNEQFF
TRBV9	-	TRBJ1-4	-	16	TGTGCCAGCAGCGTAGGAGGGGACTGGGTCGAGGAAAAACTGTTTTTT	CASSVGGDWVEEKLFF
TRBV10-3	-	TRBJ2-7	-	14	TGTGCCATCAGTGAGTCGGGCAGGTCCTACGAGCAGTACTTC	CAISESGRSYEQYF
TRBV5-1	-	TRBJ1-2	-	13	TGCGCCAGCAGCTTCGAGGGACTATACGGCTACACCTTC	CASSFEGLYGYTF
TRBV7-2	once	TRBJ1-2	TRBD1	15	TGTGCCAGCAGCCAGGACAGGGTGGCTAACTATGGCTACACCTTC	CASSQDRVANYGYTF
TRBV10-3	once	TRBJ2-1	-	17	TGTGCCATCAGAGGTGTTGGGCGGCAGGGCGTCTACAATGAGCAGTTCTTC	CAIRGVGRQGVYNEQFF
TRBV5-1	few	TRBJ1-2	-	12	TGCGCCAGCAGCTTGGAGCGTTCCGGCTACACCTTC	CASSLERSGYTF
TRBV6-5	-	TRBJ1-1	-	15	TGTGCCAGCAGTGCGGGGAAGTTAATTCACACTGAAGCTTTCTTT	CASSAGKLIHTEAFF
TRBV10-3	-	TRBJ1-2	-	14	TGTGCCATCAGTGGGGGACTGTCGGGGCATGGCTACACCTTC	CAISGGLSGHGYTF
TRBV5-1	-	TRBJ1-6	-	16	TGCGCCAGCAGCCCTCGGGGTAGCTCCTATAATTCACCCCTCCACTTT	CASSPRGSSYNSPLHF
TRBV11-2	once	TRBJ1-2	TRBD1	13	TGTGCCAGCAGCTTAAGACAGGGCTATGGCTACACCTTC	CASSLRQGYGYTF
TRBV9	-	TRBJ1-3	TRBD1	16	TGTGCCAGCAGCGCGAGACCGGGGACAGGGAGGAACACCATATATTTT	CASSARPGTGRNTIYF
TRBV9	-	TRBJ1-2	-	16	TGTGCCAGCAGTGATTATCGTGGAGGGTTGGGTAATGGCTACACCTTC	CASSDYRGGLGNGYTF
TRBV14	-	TRBJ1-1	-	13	TGTGCCAGCAGCCCCCTCGGAGGCACTGAAGCTTTCTTT	CASSPLGGTEAFF
TRBV7-2	-	TRBJ2-1	-	16	TGTGCCAGCAGCCAAAGCAGGGGTCGTCTCTACAATGAGCAGTTCTTC	CASSQSRGRLYNEQFF
TRBV5-6	-	TRBJ2-3	TRBD2	17	TGTGCCAGCAGCTTGGTCGCTAGCGGGGCGATCACAGATACGCAGTATTTT	CASSLVASGAITDTQYF
TRBV5-8	-	TRBJ1-5	TRBD1	19	TGTGCCAGCAGCTTGGCCAGGGGGACAGGGCGAAGAAGCAATCAGCCCCAGCATTTT	CASSLARGTGRRSNQPQHF
TRBV7-8	-	TRBJ2-7	TRBD1	17	TGTGCCAGCAGCCAAGGAATCAGGGGGTTGGGGATCTACGAGCAGTACTTC	CASSQGIRGLGIYEQYF
TRBV7-9	-	TRBJ1-4	-	13	TGTGCCAGCATTGGGACCCCCCGGGGGAAACTGTTTTTT	CASIGTPRGKLFF
TRBV29-1	once	TRBJ2-7	-	14	TGCAGCGTTGAAGAGTTGGACAGACCCTACGAGCAGTACTTC	CSVEELDRPYEQYF
TRBV6-5	-	TRBJ1-2	TRBD1	14	TGTGCCAGCAGTAAGCCGACAGGGAACTATGGCTACACCTTC	CASSKPTGNYGYTF
TRBV5-8	-	TRBJ1-2	-	15	TGTGCCAGCAGCTTAGTCCGGACTCCTCACTATGGCTACACCTTC	CASSLVRTPHYGYTF